Sequencing of this T cell receptor (beta chain) was carried out in a study of CD8 T cells in Susac syndrome. CD8+ and CD4+ T cells from blood underwent TCR beta sequencing. With 1 base removed from V and 5 bases from J, the gap between germline ends came to 17 bases. CDR1 is SGHNT, CDR2 YYREEE, per germline (reference sequence). This CDR3 has 16 amino acids. Random hexamers served to reverse transcribe roughly 0.45 to 1 ug RNA. In TCRdb, the immunoSEQ multiplex PCR reads were re-called with MiXCR into one record per CDR3 protein. The data hold 150,000 to 200,000 distinct CDR3 sequences, with about 91% observed a single time.

This TCR was sampled from a human donor in good health. This chain joins TRBV5-4 and TRBJ2-3, with D possibly being TRBD1 (6 bases). Sequenced: CD4+ T cells from PBMCs. CDR3 sequence: CASSLPRRGYKDTQYF. The CDR3 region has the DNA TGTGCCAGCAGCTTGCCGCGCAGGGGCTACAAAGATACGCAGTATTTT.